The 32 T cell receptor beta chains below all came from one sample that was sequenced in a study of regulatory T cells in long-lasting Graves disease. For TCR beta, libraries came from iRepertoire HTBI primers and Arm-PCR of CDR3 regions. Each CDR3 protein is one row after TCRdb ran MiXCR on the multiplex PCR reads. The data hold hundreds of thousands of distinct CDR3 sequences, with less than 25% observed a single time. Time point given: persistent/refractory GD, antithyroid drugs over 5 years with positive TRAb. Scientists built the TCR library using RNA that was extracted from PBMCs. The material sequenced was peripheral blood mononuclear cells (PBMCs), taken when the disease was refractory, from a patient treated with antithyroid drugs. The source is a female donor with Graves disease.

This clonotype was seen only a few times. The chain combines TRBV4-1 with TRBJ1-1; maybe TRBD1 (5 bases). The CDR3 extends over 13 amino acids. The V end lost 3 bases, the J end lost 6 bases, and 11 bases lay between the germline ends. Per germline, CDR1 MGHRA and CDR2 YSYEKL. The CDR3 DNA follows: TGCGCCAGCAGCCATTCAGGGACCTCTGAAGCTTTCTTT. Amino acid sequence: CASSHSGTSEAFF.

At least ten counts were recorded for this clonotype. The chain combines TRBV28 with TRBJ2-5, with TRBD1 matching 8 bases. Losses at the gene ends were 5 bases for V and 7 bases for J; bases not matched to a gene: 15. Germline loops: CDR1 MDHEN, CDR2 SYDVKM. This CDR3 contains 16 residues. The CDR3 DNA follows: TGTGCCAGCAGTCCGGCGGCAGGGGGCGCATTGGCGACCCAGTACTTC. Translated: CASSPAAGGALATQYF.

This clonotype was detected only a few times. J is TRBJ2-7 and V is TRBV29-1, with no clear D. Germline CDR1 reads SQVTM; CDR2 reads ANQGSEA. The CDR3 is 13 residues long. Trimming took 7 bases from V and 9 from J, leaving 22 bases between them. DNA for the CDR3: TGCAGCGCACAACCAGGACCGGCACTCGGGCAGTACTTC. Amino acid sequence: CSAQPGPALGQYF.

In its sample, this clonotype was seen a few times. The chain joins TRBV3-1 to TRBJ2-5; D is possibly TRBD1 (6 bases). Trimming removed 3 bases at V and 3 bases at J, with 8 bases between. From germline, CDR1 is LGHDT and CDR2 YNNKEL (reference sequence). CDR3 length: 13 residues. The CDR3 DNA reads as TGTGCCAGCAGCCATTACAGGGAAGAGACCCAGTACTTC. This translates into CASSHYREETQYF.

This clonotype was recorded many times. The chain carries TRBV6-1 and TRBJ1-2; D gene uncertain. The CDR3 extends over 16 amino acids. Trimming left V 7 bases short and J 1 base short, with 19 bases between. Per germline, CDR1 MNHNS and CDR2 SASEGT. The CDR3 loop is CASTYRAAEGNYGYTF. DNA for the CDR3: TGTGCCAGCACCTACCGAGCAGCGGAGGGTAACTATGGCTACACCTTC.

This clonotype appeared a single time. This chain connects TRBV28 to TRBJ2-7; TRBD1 aligns across 7 bases. Germline lookup yields CDR1 MDHEN and CDR2 SYDVKM. V lost 4 bases, J lost 3 bases, and 6 bases stayed unmatched. The CDR3 length is 14 residues. CDR3 nucleotides: TGTGCCAGCAGTTCCCCGGGACAGCACTACGAGCAGTACTTC. Protein: CASSSPGQHYEQYF.

Ten or more counts support this clonotype. The chain is built from TRBV7-6 and TRBJ2-5, with D perhaps TRBD1 or TRBD2 (5 bases each). The V gene's germline CDR1 is SGHVS and CDR2 FNYEAQ. The CDR3 sequence is 17 residues long. V shed 4 bases and J shed 2 bases, with 20 bases lying between them. The CDR3 sequence is CASSSRRRGSAQETQYF. The CDR3, as DNA: TGTGCCAGCAGCTCAAGGAGAAGGGGTAGCGCGCAAGAGACCCAGTACTTC.

This clonotype showed up many times. V gene TRBV6-1 combines with J gene TRBJ2-6; D uncertain. Germline assignment: CDR1 MNHNS and CDR2 SASEGT. This CDR3 comprises 15 residues. V was pared by 6 bases and J by 1 base, with 10 bases between. The CDR3 nucleotides read TGTGCCAGCAGCTATGTGGTTTCTGGGGCCAACGTCCTGACTTTC. It encodes CASSYVVSGANVLTF.

This clonotype has only a few counts. J is TRBJ2-7 and V is TRBV19; D might be TRBD1 or TRBD2, each matching 5 bases. The germline V and J ends were trimmed by 5 bases and 4 bases, with 15 bases remaining between them. There are 14 residues in the CDR3. Germline V gene lookup returns CDR1 LNHDA and CDR2 SQIVND (reference sequence). The CDR3 sequence is CASSPGTGMYEQYF. CDR3 bases: TGTGCCAGTAGTCCCGGGACGGGGATGTACGAGCAGTACTTC.

This clonotype was seen ten or more times. The chain employs TRBV20-1 and TRBJ1-1; possible D gene TRBD1, 5 bases. This CDR3 contains 13 residues. CDR1 and CDR2 (germline): DFQATT, SNEGSKA (reference sequence). Between the trimmed V and J ends, which lost 3 bases and 2 bases, there was a span of 10 bases. CDR3 sequence (DNA): TGCAGTGCTAGGGACACGTCAAACACTGAAGCTTTCTTT. It encodes CSARDTSNTEAFF.

In regard to this clonotype: One junction end disagrees with the germline gene, perhaps due to a read error. This chain joins TRBV4-1 and TRBJ1-2; D is possibly TRBD1 (5 bases). The CDR3 sequence is 14 residues long. Germline V CDR1 and CDR2: MGHRA, YSYEKL. CDR3 sequence: CASSQVGQRYGYTF. CDR3 in DNA: TGCGCCAGCAGCCAAGTGGGGCAGCGATACGGCTACACCTTT.

This clonotype was recorded a few times. The V gene is TRBV15, the J gene TRBJ1-4; tentative D call: TRBD1 (5 bases). This CDR3 has 14 residues. Deletions cut 5 bases from V and 7 bases from J, with 14 bases between. Germline V CDR1 and CDR2: LNHNV, YYDKDF (reference sequence). DNA for the CDR3: TGTGCCACCAGCGCCGCGGGGACCGGTGAAAAACTGTTTTTT. Translating gives CATSAAGTGEKLFF.

The table lists this clonotype with many counts. The rearrangement joins TRBV27 to TRBJ1-5; TRBD1 matches at 7 bases. The junction had 4 bases not matched to a gene; V was cut back by 6 bases and J by 5 bases. The germline gives CDR1 MNHEY, CDR2 SMNVEV (reference sequence). The CDR3 is 13 amino acids. The CDR3 coding sequence is TGTGCCAGCAGCTCCAGGGGGGATCAGCCCCAGCATTTT. It translates to CASSSRGDQPQHF.

This clonotype was counted ten times or more. The V call is TRBV29-1, the J call TRBJ2-5; 14 bases line up with TRBD2. This CDR3 spans 17 amino acids. The germline CDR1 and CDR2 sequences are SQVTM and ANQGSEA. With 1 base clipped from V and 5 bases from J, the junction kept 9 bases outside the gene matches. Written as DNA, the CDR3 is TGCAGCGTTGAAGGACTAGCGGGAGGGCCTCCACCCGAGACCCAGTACTTC. Translating it yields CSVEGLAGGPPPETQYF.

This clonotype appeared many times. The chain carries TRBV28 and TRBJ1-5; TRBD1 agrees at 7 bases. Germline CDR1 reads MDHEN; CDR2 reads SYDVKM. This CDR3 region has 14 residues. V lost 6 bases to trimming and J lost 2 bases; unmatched junction nucleotides: 4. The CDR3 nucleotides read TGTGCCAGCAGCCATACAGGGGGCAATCAGCCCCAGCATTTT. Translation: CASSHTGGNQPQHF.

The gene calls are TRBV7-3 and TRBJ2-5; TRBD1 matches 7 bases. TRBJ2-1 matches the DNA end more closely, so the J call is doubtful. This CDR3 contains 15 residues. The germline gives CDR1 SGHTA, CDR2 FQGTGA. The CDR3 DNA reads TGTGCCAGCAGGCCTACCGGGACAGCATACAATGAGCAGTTCTTC. Its translation: CASRPTGTAYNEQFF.

This clonotype was seen repeatedly, ten times or more. The gene calls are TRBV20-1 and TRBJ2-7; 11 positions agree with TRBD2. The CDR3 runs to 16 residues. Germline V gives CDR1 DFQATT, CDR2 SNEGSKA (reference sequence). V lost 1 base and J lost 3; bases outside the gene matches: 8. DNA for the CDR3: TGCAGTGCTAGAGCAACGACTAGCGGGATCCACTACGAGCAGTACTTC. Translating it yields CSARATTSGIHYEQYF.

The rearrangement links TRBV9 to TRBJ2-2; D tentatively reads TRBD1 or TRBD2 (6 bases each). The CDR3 is 17 residues long. Between the trimmed V and J ends, which lost 3 bases and 5 bases, there was a span of 20 bases. Germline CDR1 reads SGDLS; CDR2 reads YYNGEE. For the CDR3, the DNA is TGTGCCAGCAGCGCCCCCCTACGGGGGCCGAGGACCGGGGAGCTGTTTTTT. This encodes CASSAPLRGPRTGELFF.

V usage is TRBV6-2 or TRBV6-3 and J usage is TRBJ2-7, with TRBD2 matching 13 bases. The CDR3 is 14 amino acids. Germline-derived CDR1 and CDR2 are MNHEY and SVGEGT. V shed 3 bases, J shed 7 bases, and the junction held 3 bases outside the gene matches. The CDR3 loop is CASSYLGLAGEQYF. The CDR3 DNA reads TGTGCCAGCAGTTATTTGGGACTAGCGGGGGAGCAGTACTTC.

This clonotype was counted many times. This chain joins TRBV27 and TRBJ1-5; D may be TRBD1 (5 bases). The CDR3 covers 15 residues. Germline V gene data show CDR1 as MNHEY and CDR2 as SMNVEV (reference sequence). The V end lost 5 bases, the J end lost 1 base, and 12 bases lay between the germline ends. DNA for the CDR3: TGTGCCAGCAGTAGATTAGGGGTAAGCAATCAGCCCCAGCATTTT. Its translation: CASSRLGVSNQPQHF.

The table lists this clonotype with many counts. The rearrangement links TRBV27 to TRBJ2-2; D not certain. The germline V gene has CDR1 MNHEY and CDR2 SMNVEV (reference sequence). This CDR3 region has 11 residues. The V end was cut by 5 bases, the J end by 5 bases, with 3 bases between. The DNA for the CDR3 is TGTGCCAGCAGTCAGACCGGGGAGCTGTTTTTT. Translation: CASSQTGELFF.

This clonotype was seen at least ten times. The V and J genes are TRBV6-1 and TRBJ2-7; TRBD2 might be the D (6 bases). This CDR3 spans 14 amino acids. Trimming removed 8 bases from V and 0 bases from J, with 14 bases in between. Germline-derived CDR1 and CDR2 are MNHNS and SASEGT. The CDR3 region has the DNA TGTGCCAGCTCCACCGGGACTTTCTCCTACGAGCAGTACTTC. Protein product: CASSTGTFSYEQYF.

The chain links TRBV4-1 to TRBJ2-5; TRBD2 matches 12 bases. Germline CDR1 and CDR2: MGHRA and YSYEKL. The CDR3 covers 17 residues. After removal of 0 bases from V and 5 bases from J, the junction contained 7 bases not matched to a gene. Here the CDR3 DNA reads TGCGCCAGCAGCCAAGAAGGGACTAGCGGGTTGGGTGAGACCCAGTACTTC. This encodes CASSQEGTSGLGETQYF.

This clonotype showed up just a few times. The chain is built from TRBV7-9 and TRBJ1-1, with unresolved D. The ends were cut back, 1 base at V and 1 base at J, with 10 bases in the middle. CDR3 size: 15 residues. Germline CDR1 SEHNR, CDR2 FQNEAQ (reference sequence). In nucleotides, the CDR3 is TGTGCCAGCAGCTTAGAGGCGCAGAAGAACACTGAAGCTTTCTTT. Protein: CASSLEAQKNTEAFF.

This clonotype was seen many times. J is TRBJ2-7 and V is TRBV7-2; 9 bases line up with TRBD2. The trim removed 3 bases at V and 4 bases at J, leaving 10 bases unmatched. The CDR3 extends over 16 amino acids. CDR1 and CDR2 from the germline V gene are SGHTA and FQGNSA. In nucleotides, the CDR3 is TGTGCCAGCAGCTTGGGGCCTAGCGGGGATTCTTACGAGCAGTACTTC. Its protein is CASSLGPSGDSYEQYF. Full variable domain (outside the CDR3, taken from reference TRBV7-2 and TRBJ2-7): GAGVSQSPSNKVTEKGKDVELRCDPISGHTALYWYRQSLGQGLEFLIYFQGNSAPDKSGLPSDRFSAERTGGSVSTLTIQRTQQEDSAVYLCASSLGPSGDSYEQYFGPGTRLTVT.

The table lists this clonotype with a few counts. This chain uses TRBV7-2 with TRBJ2-2; 7 bases map to TRBD1. There are 14 residues in the CDR3. J was trimmed by 4 bases and V by 4 bases; bases with no gene match: 3. Germline V gene data show CDR1 as SGHTA and CDR2 as FQGNSA. The CDR3 region has the DNA TGTGCCAGCAGCTCGAACAGGGGCACCGGGGAGCTGTTTTTT. It is translated as CASSSNRGTGELFF.

This clonotype was counted at least ten times. This rearrangement joins TRBV28 to TRBJ1-4; D is ambiguous. Trimming pared 6 bases from V and 7 bases from J, leaving 9 bases between. The CDR3 runs 12 residues. Germline V CDR1 and CDR2: MDHEN, SYDVKM. For the CDR3, the DNA is TGTGCCAGCAGGACCTTGGGTGAAAAACTGTTTTTT. It encodes CASRTLGEKLFF. The variable domain in full, with the rest retrieved from reference TRBV28 and TRBJ1-4, is DVKVTQSSRYLVKRTGEKVFLECVQDMDHENMFWYRQDPGLGLRLIYFSYDVKMKEKGDIPEGYSVSREKKERFSLILESASTNQTSMYLCASRTLGEKLFFGSGTQLSVL.

This clonotype was observed many times. The CDR3 region is CASSHRTRGGSINQPQHF. CDR3 nucleotides: TGTGCCAGCAGTCACCGAACCCGCGGTGGCTCTATCAATCAGCCCCAGCATTTT. The V and J genes are TRBV6-1 and TRBJ1-5; D unclear. V lost 5 bases, J lost 3 bases, and 23 bases lay in between. This CDR3 has 18 residues. CDR1 and CDR2 (germline): MNHNS, SASEGT.

Only a few counts were recorded for this clonotype. The CDR3 nucleotides read TGCAGCGCCACACAGGGCCAAGGGGGCACTGAAGCTTTCTTT. It specifies CSATQGQGGTEAFF. The rearrangement uses TRBV29-1 and TRBJ1-1, with a weak D call TRBD1 (6 bases). The CDR3 runs to 14 residues. The V gene lost 7 bases and the J gene lost 4 bases, with 19 bases spanning the gap. Germline loops: CDR1 SQVTM, CDR2 ANQGSEA.

This clonotype has a count of ten or more. The rearrangement joins TRBV20-1 to TRBJ1-5; D unclear. Trimming pared 5 bases from V and 0 bases from J, leaving 11 bases between. The CDR3 length is 14 residues. Germline CDR1 DFQATT, CDR2 SNEGSKA (reference sequence). The CDR3 is CSAVAGSSNQPQHF. DNA of the CDR3: TGCAGTGCTGTAGCGGGGTCTAGCAATCAGCCCCAGCATTTT.

This clonotype was observed many times. The V call is TRBV28, the J call TRBJ1-5, with TRBD1 identical over 8 bases. This CDR3 has 16 residues. V dropped 7 bases and J dropped 1; count of bases not matched to a gene: 9. The germline CDR1 and CDR2 sequences are MDHEN and SYDVKM. The CDR3 DNA is TGTGCCAGCAAAAGTGGACAGGGAGGAAGCAATCAGCCCCAGCATTTT. Encoded protein: CASKSGQGGSNQPQHF.

This clonotype was observed at least ten times. V gene TRBV29-1 combines with J gene TRBJ2-6; D is possibly TRBD1 (6 bases). The CDR3 contains 14 residues. Germline loops: CDR1 SQVTM, CDR2 ANQGSEA. V was shortened by 7 bases and J by 0 bases, with 10 bases between the two germline ends. CDR3 loop: CSAKDSSGANVLTF. CDR3 DNA: TGCAGCGCCAAGGACAGCTCTGGGGCCAACGTCCTGACTTTC.